This entry concerns a single TCR beta chain. This clone was seen a single time. Its antigen specificity is not known. No base quality information exists; no much larger clone differs at one position. Genomic DNA was extracted from sorted cells for sequencing of the TCRbeta CDR3 region. The immunoSEQ Assay was used for sequencing of TCRbeta CDR3 regions. TCRdb re-hosts the immuneACCESS table, in-frame sequences only. Its copies lack some clones; in the studies checked, an unresolved V gene accounts for under half of them, and the cause for the rest is not known. This sample lists tens of thousands of clones; approximately 89% were detected once. The top ten hold around 9% of the sample. These data come from a study of OX40 agonist ivuxolimab in advanced cancers. Regarding the study in general: Ivuxolimab was a fully human IgG2 agonistic monoclonal antibody targeting the costimulatory receptor OX40 (CD134). Intravenous ivuxolimab was administered to patients every 2 weeks at six dose levels: 0.01, 0.1, 0.3, 1.5, 3 and 10 mg/kg. Of the roughly 53 patients in dose escalation, around 20 had hepatocellular carcinoma, some 15 had melanoma, 9 had renal cell carcinoma and 9 had head and neck cancer. A male proportion of about 79% and a mean age of roughly 55 years, ranging from roughly 23 to 90, were recorded for the dose-escalation cohort. Prior anti-PD-1, anti-PD-L1 or anti-CTLA-4 therapy was permitted, and checkpoint inhibitors had been received by roughly 40% of dose-escalation patients. Three dose-escalation patients achieved partial responses, one with hepatocellular carcinoma and two with cutaneous melanoma. Peripheral TCRbeta sequencing was intended to test whether TCR sequence diversity was altered and clonal T-cell expansion was caused by ivuxolimab. The paper reports the monotherapy dose-escalation portion (N of about 50 patients) of the phase I ivuxolimab trial. Results and caveats for the whole study, not just this receptor: At doses of 0.1 to 3.0 mg/kg, clonal expansion of both CD4+ and CD8+ T cells in blood was seen between baseline and week 6. In partial responders in the 0.1-3.0 mg/kg groups, normalized peripheral clonal expansion was found to be among the lowest, especially among CD8+ T cells. Low levels of normalized T-cell clonal expansion were also seen in some patients who did not respond. On average, CD8+ T cells showed more expanded clones than CD4+ T cells after ivuxolimab. The antigen specificity of the peripheral T cells that underwent clonal expansion was not determined.

The trial excluded patients who had a history of autoimmune disease or were on systemic immunosuppression. Peripheral blood for TCR sequencing was collected from all dose cohorts at baseline, on cycle 4 day 1, and on cycle 7 day 1. Samples came from an open-label, multicenter, first-in-human phase I dose-escalation trial of ivuxolimab. Adults with locally advanced or metastatic head and neck squamous cell, hepatocellular, melanoma or renal cell carcinoma were enrolled in the trial. CD4+ and CD8+ T cells were sorted separately from peripheral blood before TCR sequencing. The TCR was taken from an adult with an advanced solid tumor such as melanoma, head and neck, liver or kidney cancer. The specimen comprised CD4+ or CD8+ T cells sorted from blood, sampled in a trial of the OX40 agonist ivuxolimab.

CDR3 reads: CASKGTGALGANVLTF. The nucleotide sequence is TGTGCCAGTAAGGGGACAGGGGCGCTGGGGGCCAACGTCCTGACTTTC. The chain is encoded by TRBV19 joined to TRBJ2-6; TRBD1 matches 10 bases in the middle. The germline V and J ends show losses of 7 bases and 4 bases respectively, and no gene match explains 7 bases of the junction. The CDR3 starts with the cysteine, ends with the phenylalanine, and has 16 residues. Here the CDR3 DNA is all that survives: 48 bases in frame from base 1. Based on the germline V gene (reference sequence), the CDR1 and CDR2 sequences are LNHDA and SQIVND.